Listed below are T cell receptor beta chains from one sample, sequenced in a study of graft-versus-host responses after intestinal transplantation. The assay was immunoSEQ multiplex PCR, and TCRdb's table has in-frame clones only and misses some. The table has under 3,000 clones, under 30% seen once; the top ten hold 5% to 5.5%. The specimen comprised alloreactive CD4+ T cells from a mixed lymphocyte reaction culture, sampled before transplantation. The receptors were sampled from a human patient who was an organ donor for intestinal transplantation. CDR3s include the opening cysteine and the closing phenylalanine or tryptophan. D genes are given only for firm matches. Rows may omit the clone size; those that give it use once, few, many or a size class.

j_gene,d_gene,abundance,v_gene,CDR3nt,CDR3aa
TRBJ2-5,.,few,TRBV18,TGTGCCAGCTCACCCCGGCTAGCTGAAACCCAGTACTTC,CASSPRLAETQYF
TRBJ2-1,TRBD2,medium-sized,TRBV6-1,TGTGCCAGCTATAGGGAACTAGCGGGAGTCGGTGAGCAGTTCTTC,CASYRELAGVGEQFF
TRBJ2-3,TRBD2,few,TRBV5-1,TGCGCCAGCAGCTTGGCCCCCAGACTAGCGGCCGGGACAGATACGCAGTATTTT,CASSLAPRLAAGTDTQYF
TRBJ1-1,.,.,TRBV29-1,TGCAGCACCGAGGTAGTGCACCTTGAAGCTTTCTTT,CSTEVVHLEAFF
TRBJ2-5,.,once,TRBV5-6,TGTGCCAGCAGCTCGCGGACCGGGAGGACCCAGTACTTC,CASSSRTGRTQYF
TRBJ2-7,TRBD2,few,TRBV6-5,TGTGCCAGCAGGTCAGCGGGGATCTACGAGCAGTACTTC,CASRSAGIYEQYF
TRBJ1-2,.,medium-sized,TRBV30,TGTGCCTGGAGTGTAGCGAGGGCTCTCGGCTACACCTTC,CAWSVARALGYTF
TRBJ2-2,.,.,TRBV28,TGTGCCGGGAGACGAGGCCGACTCAACACCGGGGAGCTGTTTTTT,CAGRRGRLNTGELFF
TRBJ1-2,.,.,TRBV6-4,TGTGCCAGCAGTGCATGGGTAGGAGGGGGCTACACCTTC,CASSAWVGGGYTF
TRBJ2-6,.,.,TRBV6-9,TGTGCCAGCAGTAATTGTTCGCGACAAAGTCGGGCCAACGTCCTGACTTTC,CASSNCSRQSRANVLTF
TRBJ1-2,.,few,TRBV6-5,TGTGCCAGCAGTTACTCGTGGGAGAGTGGCTACACCTTC,CASSYSWESGYTF
TRBJ2-5,.,.,TRBV30,TGTGCCTGGAGTGCCCGGAGTTCCCAGTACTTC,CAWSARSSQYF